These T cell receptor beta chains were read from a single sample in a study of T cells in Graves' hyperthyroidism and ophthalmopathy. A single record per CDR3 protein comes from TCRdb applying MiXCR to the multiplex PCR reads. The sample carries about 380,000 distinct CDR3 sequences, about 14% recorded once. The sample consisted of blood. These receptors originate from a man aged 25-45 years with Graves' hyperthyroidism that later progressed to Graves' ophthalmopathy. Each CDR3 is given with its conserved first and last residue. D genes are given only for firm matches. Clone size is shown for a subset of rows, as once, few, many or a class of expanded clone.

>-|TRBJ2-7|TRBV13|-
CASSEGGKEQYF
TGTGCCAGCAGTGAAGGGGGGAAAGAGCAGTACTTC
>TRBD1|TRBJ2-7|TRBV3-1|few
CASSQGVGRGQNEQYF
TGTGCCAGCAGCCAAGGTGTCGGCAGGGGGCAAAACGAGCAGTACTTC
>TRBD2|TRBJ2-1|TRBV27|many
CASSPLTGGLYNEQFF
TGTGCCAGCAGTCCCCTGACGGGGGGGCTTTACAATGAGCAGTTCTTC
>-|TRBJ1-5|TRBV9|few
CASSPKDGRNQPQHF
TGTGCCAGCAGCCCCAAGGACGGCCGCAATCAGCCCCAGCATTTT
>-|TRBJ2-1|TRBV20-1|many
CSARDGEISYNEQFF
TGCAGTGCTAGAGATGGGGAGATCTCCTACAATGAGCAGTTCTTC
>-|TRBJ2-5|TRBV27|few
CASSLNIDQETQYF
TGTGCCAGCAGTCTCAACATAGACCAAGAGACCCAGTACTTC
>-|TRBJ2-7|TRBV20-1|many
CSAREQGEGYYEQYF
TGCAGTGCTAGAGAGCAGGGGGAGGGCTACTACGAGCAGTACTTC
>TRBD1|TRBJ2-7|TRBV20-1|few
CSARVLGQVDYEQYF
TGCAGTGCTAGAGTTCTCGGACAGGTCGACTACGAGCAGTACTTC
>TRBD2|TRBJ2-7|TRBV10-3|many
CAIRTSGGLVEQYF
TGTGCCATCAGGACTAGCGGGGGGCTCGTCGAGCAGTACTTC
>-|TRBJ2-3|TRBV7-9|many
CASSTTVHMDTQYF
TGTGCCAGCAGCACTACAGTGCACATGGATACGCAGTATTTT
>-|TRBJ1-4|TRBV7-9|-
CASSLAPAHEQLFF
TGTGCCAGCAGCTTAGCGCCGGCCCATGAACAACTGTTTTTT
>-|TRBJ2-7|TRBV2|many
CASRENYVQYF
TGTGCCAGCAGGGAAAACTACGTGCAGTACTTC
>TRBD2|TRBJ2-3|TRBV10-3|-
CALAETSGHTQYF
TGTGCCTTAGCCGAGACTAGCGGCCATACGCAGTATTTT
>-|TRBJ1-1|TRBV20-1|many
CSARVPPGTNTEAFF
TGCAGTGCTAGAGTCCCGCCCGGGACGAACACTGAAGCTTTCTTT
>-|TRBJ1-1|TRBV4-1|few
CASSQPFRVRILNTEAFF
TGCGCCAGCAGCCAACCTTTTAGGGTAAGAATCTTGAACACTGAAGCTTTCTTT
>-|TRBJ2-7|TRBV20-1|-
CSAPNRFEQYF
TGCAGTGCTCCAAACAGATTCGAGCAGTACTTC
>-|TRBJ2-5|TRBV11-1|many
CASRPTSGGTQYF
TGTGCCAGCAGACCGACTAGTGGGGGGACCCAGTACTTC
>-|TRBJ2-4|TRBV24-1|-
CATSDPRMGLAGNIQYF
TGTGCCACCAGTGATCCCAGAATGGGCCTGGCGGGAAACATTCAGTACTTC
>-|TRBJ1-4|TRBV7-3|many
CASGRALDEKLFF
TGTGCCAGCGGAAGGGCACTTGATGAAAAACTGTTTTTT
>TRBD1|TRBJ1-6|TRBV11-3|many
CASRPRTGVNSPLHF
TGTGCCAGCAGACCCCGGACAGGGGTGAATTCACCCCTCCACTTT
>TRBD2|TRBJ2-3|TRBV6-2/TRBV6-3|many
CASSRGGFSTDTQYF
TGTGCCAGCAGCCGGGGGGGCTTTAGCACAGATACGCAGTATTTT
>-|TRBJ1-1|TRBV6-1|many
CASSFGSMNTEAFF
TGTGCCAGCAGTTTCGGGTCCATGAACACTGAAGCTTTCTTT
>-|TRBJ1-5|TRBV7-9|few
CASSLGGTREPQHF
TGTGCCAGCAGCTTAGGCGGCACCCGGGAGCCCCAGCATTTT
>-|TRBJ2-5|TRBV24-1|few
CATSAGTPSGETQYF
TGTGCCACCAGCGCCGGGACTCCCTCTGGGGAGACCCAGTACTTC
>-|TRBJ2-5|TRBV12-5|few
CASGTEKETQYF
TGTGCTAGTGGGACAGAAAAAGAGACCCAGTACTTC
>-|TRBJ1-2|TRBV7-2|many
CASSLGPGQVKDGYTF
TGTGCCAGCAGCTTAGGTCCGGGGCAGGTAAAGGACGGCTACACCTTC
>-|TRBJ2-7|TRBV27|many
CASSLYLGPTYEQYF
TGTGCCAGCAGTTTATATCTGGGCCCGACTTACGAGCAGTACTTC
>-|TRBJ1-6|TRBV20-1|-
CSARVRVGGIGSPLHF
TGCAGTGCTAGAGTGAGGGTGGGGGGGATCGGTTCACCCCTCCACTTT
>TRBD2|TRBJ2-5|TRBV7-2|many
CASSFRGGAGETQYF
TGTGCCAGCAGCTTTCGGGGGGGGGCTGGCGAGACCCAGTACTTC